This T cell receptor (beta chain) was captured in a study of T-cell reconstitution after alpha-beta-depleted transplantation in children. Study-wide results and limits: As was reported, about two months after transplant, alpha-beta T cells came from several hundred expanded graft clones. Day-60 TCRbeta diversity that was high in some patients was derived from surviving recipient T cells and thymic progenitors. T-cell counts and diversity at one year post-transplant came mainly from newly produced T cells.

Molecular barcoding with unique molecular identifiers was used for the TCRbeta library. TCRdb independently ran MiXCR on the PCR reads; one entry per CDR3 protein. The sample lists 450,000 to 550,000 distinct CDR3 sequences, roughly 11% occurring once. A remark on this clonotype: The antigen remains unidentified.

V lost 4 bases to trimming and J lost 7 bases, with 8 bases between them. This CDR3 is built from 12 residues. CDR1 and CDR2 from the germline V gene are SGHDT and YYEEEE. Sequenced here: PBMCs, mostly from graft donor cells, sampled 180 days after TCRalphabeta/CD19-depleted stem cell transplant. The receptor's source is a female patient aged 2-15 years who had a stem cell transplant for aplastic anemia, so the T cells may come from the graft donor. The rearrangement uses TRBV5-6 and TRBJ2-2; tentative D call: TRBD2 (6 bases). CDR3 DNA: TGTGCCAGCAGCGCGGGACTCGGGGAGCTGTTTTTT. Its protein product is CASSAGLGELFF.